These 11 T cell receptor beta chains share one sample of origin, sequenced in a study of early T cells in non-severe SARS-CoV-2 infection. TCRdb re-called the 5' RACE reads with MiXCR, one entry per CDR3 protein. The sample holds about 60,000 distinct CDR3 sequences, around 20% seen once. The source material was whole blood, sampled at baseline. These receptors were obtained from an adult who was a healthcare worker with PCR-confirmed SARS-CoV-2 infection or an uninfected control (not recorded which).

The CDR3 reads CAGGGTGSGNTIYF. DNA of the CDR3: TGTGCCGGGGGAGGTACGGGCTCTGGAAACACCATATATTTT. The genes are TRBV30 and TRBJ1-3; the D gene is possibly TRBD1 (5 bases). CDR3 length: 14 amino acids. Trimming left V 8 bases short and J 0 bases short, with 14 bases between. Germline V lookup: CDR1 GTSNPN, CDR2 SVGIG (reference sequence).

This clonotype was found a few times. The chain recombines TRBV12-3 or TRBV12-4 with TRBJ2-3; TRBD1 might be the D (6 bases). The ends were cut back, 7 bases at V and 5 bases at J, with 10 bases in the middle. The CDR3 contains 12 residues. The DNA for the CDR3 is TGTGCCAGCAACAAAGGGGGAGATACGCAGTATTTT. Residues: CASNKGGDTQYF.

The chain employs TRBV7-6 and TRBJ2-4, with D possibly being TRBD1 (6 bases). This CDR3 region has 14 residues. Trimming stripped 5 bases from V and 8 bases from J, with 16 bases between. Germline CDR1 is SGHVS and CDR2 is FNYEAQ. The CDR3 protein is CASSPQGTADIQYF. The CDR3, as DNA: TGTGCCAGCAGCCCCCAGGGGACCGCCGACATTCAGTACTTC.

The rearrangement links TRBV18 to TRBJ1-4; D is undetermined. This CDR3 is 14 amino acids long. Germline CDR1 reads KGHSH; CDR2 reads LQKENI. The V end lost 5 bases, the J end lost 7 bases, and 14 bases lay between the germline ends. The CDR3 DNA sequence: TGTGCCAGCTCAAAGAAGGTAGAACCTGAAAAACTGTTTTTT. It translates to CASSKKVEPEKLFF.

This clonotype was detected only a few times. The chain carries TRBV20-1 and TRBJ1-2; 8 bases align to TRBD1. CDR3 length: 13 residues. Trimming took 6 bases from V and 4 from J; bases not matched to a gene: 7. Germline lookup yields CDR1 DFQATT and CDR2 SNEGSKA (reference sequence). CDR3 in DNA: TGCAGTGCGGGTAACAGGGGGGCCTATGGCTACACCTTC. Translation: CSAGNRGAYGYTF.

This clonotype was detected only a few times. The chain combines TRBV27 with TRBJ2-2; D remains unclear. CDR1 is MNHEY, CDR2 SMNVEV, per germline (reference sequence). The CDR3 totals 14 residues. Trimming removed 3 bases from V and 6 bases from J, with 11 bases in between. The CDR3 DNA sequence: TGTGCCAGCAGTTTTCGTCTTAGATCCGGGGAGCTGTTTTTT. Translation gives CASSFRLRSGELFF.

The sample holds a few counts of this clonotype. The chain has TRBV29-1 and TRBJ2-2, with D possibly called TRBD1 or TRBD2 (6 bases each). The CDR3 loop spans 12 amino acids. Germline-derived CDR1 and CDR2 are SQVTM and ANQGSEA. The germline V and J ends were trimmed by 6 bases and 5 bases, with 10 bases remaining between them. This CDR3 is CSVGGSTGELFF. CDR3 sequence (DNA): TGCAGCGTGGGGGGCTCGACCGGGGAGCTGTTTTTT.

This clonotype has a handful of counts. The chain couples TRBV6-9 to TRBJ2-1; the match to TRBD2 covers 8 bases. CDR3 length equals 15 residues. The V and J ends lost 7 bases and 6 bases, in that order; junction bases with no gene match: 11. Germline CDR1 reads MNHGY; CDR2 reads SVAAGI. DNA of the CDR3: TGTGCCAGCACGACGGGGGGGCCCTTCCCCAATGAGCAGTTCTTC. Amino acids: CASTTGGPFPNEQFF.

The chain recombines TRBV27 with TRBJ1-5; 9 bases map to TRBD1. V lost 8 bases, J lost 13 bases, and 12 bases stayed unmatched. Per germline, CDR1 MNHEY and CDR2 SMNVEV (reference sequence). CDR3 length: 13 amino acids. CDR3 in amino acids: CASGYRGQGQQHF. In DNA, the CDR3 is TGTGCCAGCGGTTACAGGGGGCAGGGCCAACAGCATTTT.

The sample holds many counts of this clonotype. The chain has TRBV5-4 and TRBJ1-6, with D maybe TRBD1 (6 bases). This CDR3 comprises 13 residues. The germline CDR1 and CDR2 sequences are SGHNT and YYREEE (reference sequence). V was clipped by 5 bases and J by 4 bases, with 7 bases between them. The CDR3 DNA reads as TGTGCCAGCAGACAGGGATATAATTCACCCCTCCACTTT. Its protein is CASRQGYNSPLHF. The full variable domain, with the rest looked up from reference TRBV5-4 and TRBJ1-6, is ETGVTQSPTHLIKTRGQQVTLRCSSQSGHNTVSWYQQALGQGPQFIFQYYREEENGRGNFPPRFSGLQFPNYSSELNVNALELDDSALYLCASRQGYNSPLHFGNGTRLTVT.

This clonotype was picked up many times. This CDR3 reads CASSDRGLTRLYF. The CDR3 bases are TGCGCCAGCAGTGATAGGGGCCTAACTCGGTTGTACTTC. This chain links TRBV10-1 with TRBJ2-4, with a possible D match to TRBD1 (5 bases). V was shortened by 3 bases and J by 15 bases, with 18 bases between the two germline ends. The germline gives CDR1 WNHNN, CDR2 SYGVQD (reference sequence). This CDR3 spans 13 amino acids.